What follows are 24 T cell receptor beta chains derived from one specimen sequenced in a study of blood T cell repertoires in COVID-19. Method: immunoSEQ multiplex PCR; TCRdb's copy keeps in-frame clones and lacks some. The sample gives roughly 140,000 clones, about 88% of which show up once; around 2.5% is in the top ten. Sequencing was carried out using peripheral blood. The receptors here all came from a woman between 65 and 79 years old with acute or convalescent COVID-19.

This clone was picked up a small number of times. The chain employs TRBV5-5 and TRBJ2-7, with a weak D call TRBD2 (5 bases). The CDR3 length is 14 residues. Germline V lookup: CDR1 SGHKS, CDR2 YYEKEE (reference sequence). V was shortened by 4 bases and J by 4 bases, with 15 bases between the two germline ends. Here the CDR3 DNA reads TGTGCCAGCAGCCCCACCAGCGGAGTTTACGAGCAGTACTTC. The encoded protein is CASSPTSGVYEQYF.

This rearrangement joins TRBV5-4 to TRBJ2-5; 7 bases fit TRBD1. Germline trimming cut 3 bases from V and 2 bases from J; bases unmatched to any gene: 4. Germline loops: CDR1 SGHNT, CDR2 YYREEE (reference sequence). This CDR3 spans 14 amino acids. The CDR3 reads CASSWTGRQETQYF. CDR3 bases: TGTGCCAGCAGCTGGACAGGTCGACAAGAGACCCAGTACTTC.

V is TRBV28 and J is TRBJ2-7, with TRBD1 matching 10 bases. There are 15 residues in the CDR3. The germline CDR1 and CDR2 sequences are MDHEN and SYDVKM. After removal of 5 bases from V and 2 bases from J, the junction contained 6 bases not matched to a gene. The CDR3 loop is CASSQAGTGAYEQYV. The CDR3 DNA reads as TGTGCCAGCAGTCAAGCCGGGACAGGGGCCTACGAGCAGTACGTC.

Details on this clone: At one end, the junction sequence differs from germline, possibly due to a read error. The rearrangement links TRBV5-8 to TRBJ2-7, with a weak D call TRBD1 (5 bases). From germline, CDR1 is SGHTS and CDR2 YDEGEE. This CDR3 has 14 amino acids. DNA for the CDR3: TGTGCCAGCAGCTTGAGGGGTATCTCCAACGAGCAGTACTTC. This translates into CASSLRGISNEQYF.

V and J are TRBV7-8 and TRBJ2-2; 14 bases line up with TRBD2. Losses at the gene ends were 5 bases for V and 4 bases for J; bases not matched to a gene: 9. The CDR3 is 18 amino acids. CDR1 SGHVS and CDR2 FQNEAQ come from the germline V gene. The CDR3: CASSLRLAGGLGTGELFF. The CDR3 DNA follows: TGTGCCAGCAGCCTCAGACTAGCGGGGGGGCTTGGCACCGGGGAGCTGTTTTTT.

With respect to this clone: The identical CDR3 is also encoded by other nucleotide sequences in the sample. This CDR3 is CASSPFRDEQFF. CDR3 nucleotides: TGTGCCAGCAGTCCTTTTCGTGATGAGCAGTTCTTC. The chain has TRBV6-5 and TRBJ2-1; D remains unclear. Deletions cut 5 bases from V and 8 bases from J, with 10 bases between. Germline loops: CDR1 MNHEY, CDR2 SVGAGI. The CDR3 covers 12 residues.

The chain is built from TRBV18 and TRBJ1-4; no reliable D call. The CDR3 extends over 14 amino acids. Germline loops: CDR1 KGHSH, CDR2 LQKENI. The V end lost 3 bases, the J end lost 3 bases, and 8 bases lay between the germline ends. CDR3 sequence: CASSPGFANEKLFF. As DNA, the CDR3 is TGTGCCAGCTCACCGGGCTTTGCTAATGAAAAACTGTTTTTT.

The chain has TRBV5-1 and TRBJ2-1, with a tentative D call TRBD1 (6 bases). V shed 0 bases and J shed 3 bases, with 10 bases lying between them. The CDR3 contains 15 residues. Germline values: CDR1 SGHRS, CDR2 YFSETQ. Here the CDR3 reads CASSLAGQIYNEQFF. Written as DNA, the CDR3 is TGCGCCAGCAGCTTGGCCGGACAGATCTACAATGAGCAGTTCTTC.

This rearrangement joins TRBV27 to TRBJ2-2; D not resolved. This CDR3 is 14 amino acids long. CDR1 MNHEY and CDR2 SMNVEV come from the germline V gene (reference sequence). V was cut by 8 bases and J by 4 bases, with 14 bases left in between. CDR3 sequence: CASAPYESTGELFF. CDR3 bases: TGTGCCAGCGCGCCATATGAGTCCACCGGGGAGCTGTTTTTT.

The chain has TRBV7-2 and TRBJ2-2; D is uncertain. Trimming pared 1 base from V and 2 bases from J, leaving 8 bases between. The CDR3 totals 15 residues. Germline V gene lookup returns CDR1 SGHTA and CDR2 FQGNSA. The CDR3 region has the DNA TGTGCCAGCAGCTTAGGCCAAACTAACACCGGGGAGCTGTTTTTT. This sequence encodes CASSLGQTNTGELFF.

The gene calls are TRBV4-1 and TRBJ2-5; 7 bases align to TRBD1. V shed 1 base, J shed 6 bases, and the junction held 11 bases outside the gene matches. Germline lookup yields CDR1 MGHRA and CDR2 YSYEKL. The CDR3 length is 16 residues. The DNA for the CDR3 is TGCGCCAGCAGCCAAGGCCCTCGACAGGGTGGCAAGACCCAGTACTTC. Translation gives CASSQGPRQGGKTQYF.

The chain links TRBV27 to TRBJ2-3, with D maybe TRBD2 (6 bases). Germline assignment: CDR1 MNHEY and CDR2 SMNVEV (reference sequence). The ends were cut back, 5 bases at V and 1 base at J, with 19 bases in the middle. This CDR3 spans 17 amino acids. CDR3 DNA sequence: TGTGCCAGCAGTCACGGCCCGGAGGGCGGCCGCACAGATACGCAGTATTTT. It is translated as CASSHGPEGGRTDTQYF.

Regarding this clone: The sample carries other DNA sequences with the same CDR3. CDR3 loop: CSVVRDSYGYTF. Here the CDR3 DNA reads TGCAGCGTTGTCCGGGACAGTTATGGCTACACCTTC. The chain has TRBV29-1 and TRBJ1-2; 7 positions match TRBD1. The CDR3 is 12 residues long. The germline gives CDR1 SQVTM, CDR2 ANQGSEA. Unmatched junction bases numbered 4, after V lost 4 bases and J lost 5 bases.

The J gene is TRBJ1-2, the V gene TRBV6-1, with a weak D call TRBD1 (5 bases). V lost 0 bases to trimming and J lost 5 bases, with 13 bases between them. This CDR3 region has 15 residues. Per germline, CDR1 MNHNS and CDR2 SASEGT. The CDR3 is CASSEARQGGYGYTF. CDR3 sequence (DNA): TGTGCCAGCAGTGAAGCGCGGCAGGGAGGGTATGGCTACACCTTC.

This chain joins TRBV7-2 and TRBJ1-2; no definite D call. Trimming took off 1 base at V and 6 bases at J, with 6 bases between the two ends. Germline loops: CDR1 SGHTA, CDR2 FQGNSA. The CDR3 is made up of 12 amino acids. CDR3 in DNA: TGTGCCAGCAGCTTAGGGAGAGATGGCTACACCTTC. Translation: CASSLGRDGYTF.

The CDR3 coding sequence is TGTGCCAGCAGCTATTCTAGCGGGGGCCACTCCTACAATGAGCAGTTCTTC. Residues: CASSYSSGGHSYNEQFF. The J gene is TRBJ2-1, the V gene TRBV7-2; 10 nucleotides align to TRBD2. Germline CDR1 and CDR2: SGHTA and FQGNSA. V dropped 4 bases and J dropped 0; count of bases not matched to a gene: 6. The CDR3 sequence is 17 residues long.

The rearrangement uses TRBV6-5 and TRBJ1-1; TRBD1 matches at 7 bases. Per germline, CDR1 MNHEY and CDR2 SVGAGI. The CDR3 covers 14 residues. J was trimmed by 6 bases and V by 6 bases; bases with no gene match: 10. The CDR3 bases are TGTGCCAGCAGACTAACAGGGGTGAGCGCTGAAGCTTTCTTT. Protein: CASRLTGVSAEAFF.

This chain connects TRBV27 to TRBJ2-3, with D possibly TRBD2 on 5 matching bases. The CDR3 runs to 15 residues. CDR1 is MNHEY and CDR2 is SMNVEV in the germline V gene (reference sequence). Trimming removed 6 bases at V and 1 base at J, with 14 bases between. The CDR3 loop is CASRDRLAGTDTQYF. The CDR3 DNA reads TGTGCCAGCAGGGATCGGCTAGCAGGCACAGATACGCAGTATTTT.

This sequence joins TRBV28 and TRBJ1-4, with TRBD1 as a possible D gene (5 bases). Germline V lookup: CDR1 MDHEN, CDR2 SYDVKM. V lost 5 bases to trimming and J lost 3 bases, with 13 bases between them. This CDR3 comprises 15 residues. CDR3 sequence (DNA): TGTGCCAGCAGTAGGAGGGGAGATGCTAATGAAAAACTGTTTTTT. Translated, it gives CASSRRGDANEKLFF.

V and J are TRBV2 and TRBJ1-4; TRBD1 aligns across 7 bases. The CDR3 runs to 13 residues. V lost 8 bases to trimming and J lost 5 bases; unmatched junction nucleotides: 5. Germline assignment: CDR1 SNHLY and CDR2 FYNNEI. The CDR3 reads CASRGTVNEKLFF. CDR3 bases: TGTGCCAGCCGAGGGACAGTAAATGAAAAACTGTTTTTT.

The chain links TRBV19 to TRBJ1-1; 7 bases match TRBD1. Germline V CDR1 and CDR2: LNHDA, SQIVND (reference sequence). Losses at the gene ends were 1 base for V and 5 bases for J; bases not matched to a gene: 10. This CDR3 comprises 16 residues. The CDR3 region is CASSIARQGRNTEAFF. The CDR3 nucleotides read TGTGCCAGTAGTATAGCCCGACAGGGTAGAAATACTGAAGCTTTCTTT.

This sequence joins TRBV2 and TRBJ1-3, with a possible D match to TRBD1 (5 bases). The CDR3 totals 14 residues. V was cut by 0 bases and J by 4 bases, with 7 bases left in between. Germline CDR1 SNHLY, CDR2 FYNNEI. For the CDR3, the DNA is TGTGCCAGCAGTGAAGCCAGGGCAGGAAACACCATATATTTT. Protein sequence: CASSEARAGNTIYF.

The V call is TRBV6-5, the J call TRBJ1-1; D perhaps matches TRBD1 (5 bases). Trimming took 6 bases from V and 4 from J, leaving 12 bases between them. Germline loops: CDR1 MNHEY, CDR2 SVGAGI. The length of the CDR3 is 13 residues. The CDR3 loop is CASSLARVTEAFF. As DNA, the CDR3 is TGTGCCAGCAGCCTCGCCAGGGTCACTGAAGCTTTCTTT.

The CDR3 DNA sequence: TGTGCCAGCAGTTCGGCGGAGGTTTTGGGCACTGAAGCTTTCTTT. Protein product: CASSSAEVLGTEAFF. V and J are TRBV25-1 and TRBJ1-1; the D is unclear. Germline V gene lookup returns CDR1 MGHDK and CDR2 SYGVNS. The CDR3 loop spans 15 amino acids. V lost 5 bases and J lost 4, with 17 bases in between.